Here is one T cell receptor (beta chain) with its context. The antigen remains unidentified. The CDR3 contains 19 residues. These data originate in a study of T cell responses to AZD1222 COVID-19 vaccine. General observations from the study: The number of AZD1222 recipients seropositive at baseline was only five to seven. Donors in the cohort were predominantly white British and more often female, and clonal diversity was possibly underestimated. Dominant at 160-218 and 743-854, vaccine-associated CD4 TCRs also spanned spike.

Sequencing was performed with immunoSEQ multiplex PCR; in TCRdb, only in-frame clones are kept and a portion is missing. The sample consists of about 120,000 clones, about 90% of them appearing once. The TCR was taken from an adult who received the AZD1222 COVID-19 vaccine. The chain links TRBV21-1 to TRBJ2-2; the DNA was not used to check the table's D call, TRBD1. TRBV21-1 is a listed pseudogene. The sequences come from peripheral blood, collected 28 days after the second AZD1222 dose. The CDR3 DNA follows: TGTGCCAGCATTCCGGGACAGGGGCAGGTGAGGGGACGGACCGGGGAGCTGTTTTTT. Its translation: CASIPGQGQVRGRTGELFF.